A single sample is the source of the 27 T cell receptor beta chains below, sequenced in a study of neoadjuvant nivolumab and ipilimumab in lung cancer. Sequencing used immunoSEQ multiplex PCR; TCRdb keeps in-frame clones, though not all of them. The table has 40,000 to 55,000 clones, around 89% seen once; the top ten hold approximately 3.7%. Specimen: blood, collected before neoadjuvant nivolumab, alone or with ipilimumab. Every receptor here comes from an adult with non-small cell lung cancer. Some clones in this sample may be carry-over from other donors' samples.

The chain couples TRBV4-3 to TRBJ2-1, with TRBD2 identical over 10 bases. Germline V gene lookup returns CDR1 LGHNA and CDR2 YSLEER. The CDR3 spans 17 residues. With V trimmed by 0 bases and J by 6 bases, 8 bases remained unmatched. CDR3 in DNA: TGCGCCAGCAGCCAAGATTTCGCTAGCGGGAGCTCCAATGAGCAGTTCTTC. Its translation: CASSQDFASGSSNEQFF.

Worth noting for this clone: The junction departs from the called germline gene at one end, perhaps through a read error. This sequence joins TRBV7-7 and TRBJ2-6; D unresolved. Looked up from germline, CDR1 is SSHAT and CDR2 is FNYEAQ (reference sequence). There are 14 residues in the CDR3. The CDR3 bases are TGTGCTAGCAGCCCTATGACTGGGGCCAACGTCCTGACTTTC. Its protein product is CASSPMTGANVLTF.

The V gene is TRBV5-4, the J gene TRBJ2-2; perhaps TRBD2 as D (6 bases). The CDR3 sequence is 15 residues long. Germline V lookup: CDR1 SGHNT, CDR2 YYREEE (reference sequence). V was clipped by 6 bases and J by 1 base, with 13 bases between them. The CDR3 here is CASNMGGGNTGELFF. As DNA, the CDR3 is TGTGCCAGCAACATGGGGGGAGGGAACACCGGGGAGCTGTTTTTT.

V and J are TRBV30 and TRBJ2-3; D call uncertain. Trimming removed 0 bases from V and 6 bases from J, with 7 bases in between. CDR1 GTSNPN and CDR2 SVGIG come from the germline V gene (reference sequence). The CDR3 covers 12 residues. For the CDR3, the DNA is TGTGCCTGGAGTGTACTTAGGGATACGCAGTATTTT. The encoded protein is CAWSVLRDTQYF.

In nucleotides, the CDR3 is TGTGCCAGCAGCGACGGACAGGGTCAGGAGACCCAGTACTTC. It codes for CASSDGQGQETQYF. The rearrangement joins TRBV7-3 to TRBJ2-5, with 8 bases fitting TRBD1. V was clipped by 5 bases and J by 5 bases; unmatched bases: 7. CDR3 length: 14 residues. Per germline, CDR1 SGHTA and CDR2 FQGTGA. The full variable domain, with the rest looked up from reference TRBV7-3 and TRBJ2-5, is GAGVSQTPSNKVTEKGKYVELRCDPISGHTALYWYRQSLGQGPEFLIYFQGTGAADDSGLPNDRFFAVRPEGSVSTLKIQRTERGDSAVYLCASSDGQGQETQYFGPGTRLLVL.

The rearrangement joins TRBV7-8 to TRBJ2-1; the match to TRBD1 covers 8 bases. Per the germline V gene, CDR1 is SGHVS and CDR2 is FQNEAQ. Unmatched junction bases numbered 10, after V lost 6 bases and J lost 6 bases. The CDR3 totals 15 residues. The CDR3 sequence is CASRQWGDRGNEQFF. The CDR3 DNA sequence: TGTGCCAGCAGGCAATGGGGAGACAGGGGCAATGAGCAGTTCTTC. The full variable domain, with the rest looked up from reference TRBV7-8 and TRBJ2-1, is GAGVSQSPRYKVAKRGQDVALRCDPISGHVSLFWYQQALGQGPEFLTYFQNEAQLDKSGLPSDRFFAERPEGSVSTLKIQRTQQEDSAVYLCASRQWGDRGNEQFFGPGTRLTVL.

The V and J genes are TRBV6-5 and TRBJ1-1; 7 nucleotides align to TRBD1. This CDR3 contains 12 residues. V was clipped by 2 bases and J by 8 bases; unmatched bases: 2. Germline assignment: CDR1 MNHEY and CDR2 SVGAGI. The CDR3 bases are TGTGCCAGCAGTTACAACAGGGGAGAAGCTTTCTTT. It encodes CASSYNRGEAFF.

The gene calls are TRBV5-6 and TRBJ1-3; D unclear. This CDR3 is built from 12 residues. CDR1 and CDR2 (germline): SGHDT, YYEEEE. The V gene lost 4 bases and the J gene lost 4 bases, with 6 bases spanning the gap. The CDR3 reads CASSASGNTIYF. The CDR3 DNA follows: TGTGCCAGCAGCGCATCCGGAAACACCATATATTTT.

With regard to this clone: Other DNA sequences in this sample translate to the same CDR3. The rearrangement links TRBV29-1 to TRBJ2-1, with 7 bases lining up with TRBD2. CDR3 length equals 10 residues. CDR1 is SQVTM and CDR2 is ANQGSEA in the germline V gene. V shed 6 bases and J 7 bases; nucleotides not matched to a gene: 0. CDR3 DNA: TGCAGCGTGGGAGGGAATGAGCAGTTCTTC. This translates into CSVGGNEQFF.

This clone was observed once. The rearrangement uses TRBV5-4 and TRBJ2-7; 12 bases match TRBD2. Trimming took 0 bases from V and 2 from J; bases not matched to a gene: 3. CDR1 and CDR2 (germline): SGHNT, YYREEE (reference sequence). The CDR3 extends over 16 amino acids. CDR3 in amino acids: CASSLGLAGGPYEQYF. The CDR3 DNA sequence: TGTGCCAGCAGCTTGGGGCTAGCGGGAGGGCCCTACGAGCAGTACTTC.

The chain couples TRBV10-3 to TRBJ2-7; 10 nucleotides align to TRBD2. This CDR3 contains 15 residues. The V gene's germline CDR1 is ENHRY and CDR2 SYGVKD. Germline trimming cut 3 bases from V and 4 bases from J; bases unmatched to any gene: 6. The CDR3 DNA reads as TGTGCCATCAGTGACGTCGGGACTAGCGCTTACGAGCAGTACTTC. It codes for CAISDVGTSAYEQYF.

CDR3 in DNA: TGTGCCAGCTCACCCGGGACTAGCCTTCCCGGCGCGAATGAGCAGTTCTTC. This encodes CASSPGTSLPGANEQFF. V gene TRBV18 combines with J gene TRBJ2-1; 9 positions match TRBD2. This CDR3 comprises 17 residues. Unmatched junction bases numbered 13, after V lost 3 bases and J lost 7 bases. Germline-derived CDR1 and CDR2 are KGHSH and LQKENI.

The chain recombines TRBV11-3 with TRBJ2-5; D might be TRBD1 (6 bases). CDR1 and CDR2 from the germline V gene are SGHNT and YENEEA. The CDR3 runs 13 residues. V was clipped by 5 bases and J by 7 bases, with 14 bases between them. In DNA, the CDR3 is TGTGCCAGCAGCCCCCGGGACACGGGGACCCAGTACTTC. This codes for CASSPRDTGTQYF.

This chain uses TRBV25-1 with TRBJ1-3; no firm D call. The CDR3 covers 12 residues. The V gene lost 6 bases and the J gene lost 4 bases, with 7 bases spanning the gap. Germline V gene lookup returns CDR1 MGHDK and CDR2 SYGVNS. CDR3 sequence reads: CASSPLGNTIYF. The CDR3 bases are TGTGCCAGCAGCCCCCTGGGAAACACCATATATTTT.

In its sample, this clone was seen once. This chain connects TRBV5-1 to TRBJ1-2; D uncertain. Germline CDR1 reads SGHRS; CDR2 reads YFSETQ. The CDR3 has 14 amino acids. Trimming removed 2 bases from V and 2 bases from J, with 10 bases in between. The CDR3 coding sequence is TGCGCCAGCAGCTTACAGCCTACAAACTATGGCTACACCTTC. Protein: CASSLQPTNYGYTF.

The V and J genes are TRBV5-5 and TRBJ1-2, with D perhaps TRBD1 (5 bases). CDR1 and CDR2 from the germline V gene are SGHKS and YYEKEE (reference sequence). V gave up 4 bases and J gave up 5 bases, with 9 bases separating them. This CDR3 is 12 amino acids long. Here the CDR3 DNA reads TGTGCCAGCAGCGTGGACAATTATGGCTACACCTTC. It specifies CASSVDNYGYTF.

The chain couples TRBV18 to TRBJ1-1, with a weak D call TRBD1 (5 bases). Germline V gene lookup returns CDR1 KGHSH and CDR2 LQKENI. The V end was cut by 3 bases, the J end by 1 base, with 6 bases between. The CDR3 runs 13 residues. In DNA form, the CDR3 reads TGTGCCAGCTCACCGGGGGGGAACACTGAAGCTTTCTTT. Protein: CASSPGGNTEAFF.

The chain's CDR3 is CASSYSGRTNEKLFF. The CDR3 coding sequence is TGTGCCAGCAGTTACTCAGGCAGAACTAATGAAAAACTGTTTTTT. The genes are TRBV6-5 and TRBJ1-4; D is unresolved. Trimming cost V 0 bases and J 1 base, with 6 bases left between them. CDR1 is MNHEY and CDR2 is SVGAGI in the germline V gene. The CDR3 sequence is 15 residues long.

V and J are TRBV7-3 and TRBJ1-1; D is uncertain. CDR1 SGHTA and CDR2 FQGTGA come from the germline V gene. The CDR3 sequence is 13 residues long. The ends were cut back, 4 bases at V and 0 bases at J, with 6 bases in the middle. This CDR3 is CASSYRVNTEAFF. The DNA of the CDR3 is TGTGCCAGCAGCTACCGGGTGAACACTGAAGCTTTCTTT.

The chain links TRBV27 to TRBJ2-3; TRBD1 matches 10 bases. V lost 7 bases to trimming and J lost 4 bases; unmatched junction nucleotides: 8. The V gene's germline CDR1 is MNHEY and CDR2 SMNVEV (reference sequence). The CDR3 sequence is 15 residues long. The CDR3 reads CASTSGTGVPDTQYF. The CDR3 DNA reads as TGTGCCAGCACCTCCGGGACAGGGGTTCCAGATACGCAGTATTTT.

This CDR3 is CASSSTNNYGYTF. CDR3 nucleotide sequence: TGTGCCAGCTCATCCACAAATAACTATGGCTACACCTTC. The rearrangement uses TRBV18 and TRBJ1-2; unclear D gene. Looked up from germline, CDR1 is KGHSH and CDR2 is LQKENI. Trimming took off 5 bases at V and 1 base at J, with 8 bases between the two ends. The CDR3 length is 13 residues.

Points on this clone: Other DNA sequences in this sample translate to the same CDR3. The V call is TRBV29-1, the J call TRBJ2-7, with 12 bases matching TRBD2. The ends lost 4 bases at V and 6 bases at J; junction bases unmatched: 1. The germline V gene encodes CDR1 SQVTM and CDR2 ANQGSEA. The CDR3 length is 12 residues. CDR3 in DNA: TGCAGCGTTGGACTAGCGGGAGTCGAGCAGTACTTC. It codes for CSVGLAGVEQYF.

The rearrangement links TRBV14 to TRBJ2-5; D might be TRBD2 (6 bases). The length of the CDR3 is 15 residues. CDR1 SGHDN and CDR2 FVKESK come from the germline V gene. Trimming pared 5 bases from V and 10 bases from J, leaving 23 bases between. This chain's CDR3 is CASSTLAMGGGGQYF. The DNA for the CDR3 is TGTGCCAGCAGCACCCTCGCCATGGGAGGTGGGGGCCAGTACTTC.

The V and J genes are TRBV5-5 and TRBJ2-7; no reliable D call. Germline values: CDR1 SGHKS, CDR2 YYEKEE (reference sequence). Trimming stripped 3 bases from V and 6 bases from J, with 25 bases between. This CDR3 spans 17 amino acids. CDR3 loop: CASSSSGVLTISSEQYF. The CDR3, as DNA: TGTGCCAGCAGCTCGAGTGGGGTTCTAACTATCAGCTCCGAGCAGTACTTC.

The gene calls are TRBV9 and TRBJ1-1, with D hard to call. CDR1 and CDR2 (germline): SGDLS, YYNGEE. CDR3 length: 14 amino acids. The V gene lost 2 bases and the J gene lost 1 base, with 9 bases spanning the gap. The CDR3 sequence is CASSVRPRNTEAFF. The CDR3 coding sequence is TGTGCCAGCAGCGTGCGACCGAGGAACACTGAAGCTTTCTTT.

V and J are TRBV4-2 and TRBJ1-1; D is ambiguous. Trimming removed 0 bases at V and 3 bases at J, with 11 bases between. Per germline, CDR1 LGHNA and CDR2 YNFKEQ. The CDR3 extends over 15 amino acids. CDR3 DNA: TGTGCCAGCAGCCAAGACCGGGCCGGGGACACTGAAGCTTTCTTT. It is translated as CASSQDRAGDTEAFF.

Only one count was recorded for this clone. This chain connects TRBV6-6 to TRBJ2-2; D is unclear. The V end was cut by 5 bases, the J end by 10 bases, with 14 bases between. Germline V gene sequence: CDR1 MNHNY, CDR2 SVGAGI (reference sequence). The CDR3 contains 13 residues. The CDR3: CASSPDGYEELFF. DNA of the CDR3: TGTGCCAGCAGTCCCGACGGTTATGAGGAGCTGTTTTTT.